This T cell receptor beta chain is drawn from a study of T cell changes during pregnancy in multiple sclerosis. Assay: immunoSEQ multiplex PCR; the TCRdb copy retains only in-frame clones and omits some. The sample lists about 68,000 clones; just over 90% were seen once. This CDR3 has 17 amino acids. Germline CDR1 and CDR2: SGHNT and YYREEE (reference sequence). Unmatched junction bases numbered 11, after V lost 0 bases and J lost 6 bases. Sequenced here: peripheral blood, sampled in the third trimester of pregnancy. This receptor was taken from a female donor with multiple sclerosis, enrolled in a pregnancy study. The chain is built from TRBV5-4 and TRBJ2-3; 9 bases align to TRBD2. The CDR3 here is CASSLVRLAVPVDTQYF. The CDR3 nucleotides read TGTGCCAGCAGCTTGGTTAGACTAGCGGTGCCAGTTGATACGCAGTATTTT.